The 32 T cell receptor beta chains below were found in one sample sequenced in a study of OX40 agonist ivuxolimab in advanced cancers. Profiled with immunoSEQ multiplex PCR; TCRdb holds only in-frame clones, not every one. The repertoire consists of fewer than 40,000 clones, with around 90% occurring once and the leading ten covering approximately 0.9%. The material was CD4+ or CD8+ T cells sorted from blood, obtained in a trial of the OX40 agonist ivuxolimab. Receptors were obtained from an adult with an advanced solid tumor such as melanoma, head and neck, liver or kidney cancer.

The chain joins TRBV19 to TRBJ2-2; D is undetermined. The CDR3 is 15 residues long. Trimming left V 7 bases short and J 5 bases short, with 17 bases between. Germline V gene data show CDR1 as LNHDA and CDR2 as SQIVND (reference sequence). In DNA form, the CDR3 reads TGTGCCAGTACCTCCAGGCGGAGACAAACCGGGGAGCTGTTTTTT. Translation gives CASTSRRRQTGELFF.

This clone was detected once. V and J are TRBV2 and TRBJ2-7, with D possibly being TRBD2 (6 bases). The CDR3 runs 16 residues. CDR1 and CDR2 from the germline V gene are SNHLY and FYNNEI. V was trimmed by 4 bases and J by 4 bases, leaving 20 bases between them. The CDR3 region is CASSVPQGVAGYEQYF. CDR3 in DNA: TGTGCCAGCAGTGTTCCTCAAGGGGTTGCGGGATACGAGCAGTACTTC.

DNA of the CDR3: TGTGCCTGGAGTAAACGGACAGAAGATCAGCCCCAGCATTTT. Encoded protein: CAWSKRTEDQPQHF. The chain links TRBV30 to TRBJ1-5, with D possibly being TRBD1 (6 bases). The CDR3 sequence is 14 residues long. Germline CDR1 and CDR2: GTSNPN and SVGIG (reference sequence). V lost 2 bases, J lost 5 bases, and 13 bases lay in between.

The chain combines TRBV5-1 with TRBJ2-7; either TRBD1 or TRBD2 may supply D (5 bases each). Germline V gene data show CDR1 as SGHRS and CDR2 as YFSETQ. V was cut by 0 bases and J by 2 bases, with 9 bases left in between. The CDR3 length is 14 residues. Here the CDR3 DNA reads TGCGCCAGCAGCTTGGCTCAGGGACCCTACGAGCAGTACTTC. It yields the protein CASSLAQGPYEQYF.

This chain connects TRBV7-8 to TRBJ2-3, with TRBD2 identical over 12 bases. V shed 3 bases and J 6 bases; nucleotides not matched to a gene: 7. The CDR3 has 16 residues. Germline values: CDR1 SGHVS, CDR2 FQNEAQ. CDR3 bases: TGTGCCAGCAGCTTGCTGACTAGCGGGAGATCGGATACGCAGTATTTT. Translation: CASSLLTSGRSDTQYF.

The J gene is TRBJ2-1, the V gene TRBV2, with D uncertain. V shed 8 bases and J shed 7 bases, with 12 bases lying between them. CDR1 is SNHLY, CDR2 FYNNEI, per germline. This CDR3 is built from 12 residues. The CDR3 loop reads CASGSGGNEQFF. The CDR3 DNA reads TGTGCCAGCGGGTCGGGCGGTAATGAGCAGTTCTTC.

The genes are TRBV21-1 and TRBJ2-3; the table's D call TRBD2 went unverified against the DNA. TRBV21-1 is labeled a pseudogene. This CDR3 region has 15 residues. The CDR3 protein is CASSKRLAGMDTQYF. As DNA, the CDR3 is TGTGCCAGCAGCAAAAGACTAGCGGGAATGGATACGCAGTATTTT.

The chain is built from TRBV28 and TRBJ1-6; no reliable D call. Trimming shortened V by 6 bases and J by 6 bases, and 15 bases separated the two germline ends. Germline CDR1 and CDR2: MDHEN and SYDVKM. The CDR3 totals 15 residues. As DNA, the CDR3 is TGTGCCAGCAGCCTCGGGTTTGACGGTAATTCACCCCTCCACTTT. Translated: CASSLGFDGNSPLHF.

J is TRBJ1-3 and V is TRBV9; no firm D call. The CDR3 is 16 amino acids. V was pared by 0 bases and J by 4 bases, with 14 bases between. Germline CDR1 reads SGDLS; CDR2 reads YYNGEE. CDR3 in DNA: TGTGCCAGCAGCGTAGAAGGGCTTTCGACGGGAAACACCATATATTTT. Translation: CASSVEGLSTGNTIYF.

The rearrangement joins TRBV2 to TRBJ1-5; D is ambiguous. The CDR3 is made up of 12 amino acids. The V and J ends lost 7 bases and 4 bases respectively, with 8 bases between them. Germline lookup yields CDR1 SNHLY and CDR2 FYNNEI. CDR3 nucleotide sequence: TGTGCCAGCAAACAGCCAAATCAGCCCCAGCATTTT. Translating it yields CASKQPNQPQHF.

The V and J genes are TRBV5-4 and TRBJ2-1; possible D gene TRBD2, 6 bases. CDR1 is SGHNT, CDR2 YYREEE, per germline (reference sequence). This CDR3 comprises 13 residues. Trimming took 1 base from V and 6 from J, leaving 8 bases between them. CDR3 bases: TGTGCCAGCAGCTTGTGGACTACCAATGAGCAGTTCTTC. Translation gives CASSLWTTNEQFF.

The chain links TRBV29-1 to TRBJ2-3; D unresolved. Germline lookup yields CDR1 SQVTM and CDR2 ANQGSEA. V was trimmed by 7 bases and J by 3 bases, leaving 8 bases between them. The CDR3 has 11 amino acids. CDR3 region: CSAQKTDTQYF. CDR3 sequence (DNA): TGCAGCGCACAAAAGACAGATACGCAGTATTTT.

The J gene is TRBJ2-5, the V gene TRBV18; TRBD1 agrees at 8 bases. Germline trimming cut 2 bases from V and 1 base from J; bases unmatched to any gene: 3. CDR3 size: 15 residues. The germline CDR1 and CDR2 sequences are KGHSH and LQKENI. CDR3 in DNA: TGTGCCAGCTCACCAGGAGACAGGGGCCAAGAGACCCAGTACTTC. Protein: CASSPGDRGQETQYF. The full variable domain, completed using reference TRBV18 and TRBJ2-5, is NAGVMQNPRHLVRRRGQEARLRCSPMKGHSHVYWYRQLPEEGLKFMVYLQKENIIDESGMPKERFSAEFPKEGPSILRIQQVVRGDSAAYFCASSPGDRGQETQYFGPGTRLLVL.

V and J are TRBV5-1 and TRBJ2-7; unclear D gene. The CDR3 loop spans 13 amino acids. Trimming cost V 4 bases and J 4 bases, with 12 bases left between them. Germline V CDR1 and CDR2: SGHRS, YFSETQ. The CDR3 reads CASSLLGEYEQYF. CDR3 sequence (DNA): TGCGCCAGCAGCCTCCTAGGAGAATACGAGCAGTACTTC.

The chain is built from TRBV9 and TRBJ2-1, with 13 nucleotides matching TRBD2. This CDR3 spans 15 amino acids. The ends lost 3 bases at V and 8 bases at J; junction bases unmatched: 5. The germline V gene encodes CDR1 SGDLS and CDR2 YYNGEE. The CDR3 DNA reads TGTGCCAGCAGCGCACTAGCGGGAGGGGCATATGAGCAGTTCTTC. Translated, it gives CASSALAGGAYEQFF.

This chain links TRBV7-2 with TRBJ2-1; 7 positions match TRBD2. Trimming cost V 6 bases and J 6 bases; bases outside gene matches: 17. Germline CDR1 reads SGHTA; CDR2 reads FQGNSA. The CDR3 is 17 residues long. CDR3 residues: CASSKRREGRLFNEQFF. The CDR3 DNA reads TGTGCCAGCAGTAAACGGAGGGAGGGCCGGCTTTTCAATGAGCAGTTCTTC.

This chain uses TRBV27 with TRBJ1-5; D gene uncertain. The CDR3 consists of 14 residues. CDR1 and CDR2 from the germline V gene are MNHEY and SMNVEV (reference sequence). The germline V and J ends were trimmed by 6 bases and 3 bases, with 12 bases remaining between them. The CDR3 here is CASSLGFHNQPQHF. The CDR3 DNA reads as TGTGCCAGCAGCTTAGGCTTCCACAATCAGCCCCAGCATTTT.

The J gene is TRBJ1-2, the V gene TRBV13, with D tentatively TRBD1 (6 bases). The CDR3 has 14 amino acids. Germline V gene lookup returns CDR1 PRHDT and CDR2 FYEKMQ (reference sequence). V lost 5 bases and J lost 4, with 14 bases in between. The CDR3 DNA reads TGTGCCAGCAGCCCAAGACAGGAGTCCTATGGCTACACCTTC. It specifies CASSPRQESYGYTF.

The chain has TRBV29-1 and TRBJ1-1, with TRBD1 matching over 8 bases. The V segment lost 5 bases and the J segment 5 bases; nucleotides outside the gene matches: 7. CDR3 length: 13 amino acids. CDR1 SQVTM and CDR2 ANQGSEA come from the germline V gene. The CDR3 loop reads CSVRQGRGTEAFF. The CDR3 DNA reads TGCAGCGTTCGACAGGGGAGGGGGACTGAAGCTTTCTTT.

The V and J genes are TRBV30 and TRBJ2-1; no clear D. Germline CDR1 reads GTSNPN; CDR2 reads SVGIG (reference sequence). The CDR3 runs 12 residues. The V gene lost 0 bases and the J gene lost 8 bases, with 8 bases spanning the gap. The CDR3, as DNA: TGTGCCTGGAGTGTAAGACCACATGAGCAGTTCTTC. Residues: CAWSVRPHEQFF.

The J gene is TRBJ2-7, the V gene TRBV10-3; D remains unclear. This CDR3 region has 13 residues. Per germline, CDR1 ENHRY and CDR2 SYGVKD. With 10 bases removed from V and 2 bases from J, the gap between germline ends came to 15 bases. CDR3 amino acids: CATSWASAYEQYF. CDR3 sequence (DNA): TGTGCCACCTCGTGGGCCTCCGCCTACGAGCAGTACTTC.

The chain combines TRBV5-1 with TRBJ2-3; D not resolved. Germline CDR1 reads SGHRS; CDR2 reads YFSETQ. The CDR3 totals 13 residues. Trimming left V 5 bases short and J 2 bases short, with 9 bases between. The CDR3 region is CASRRQNTDTQYF. The CDR3 coding sequence is TGCGCCAGCAGGCGGCAGAACACAGATACGCAGTATTTT. Based on the CDR3 plus reference TRBV5-1 and TRBJ2-3, the full variable domain is KAGVTQTPRYLIKTRGQQVTLSCSPISGHRSVSWYQQTPGQGLQFLFEYFSETQRNKGNFPGRFSGRQFSNSRSEMNVSTLELGDSALYLCASRRQNTDTQYFGPGTRLTVL.

This sequence joins TRBV5-1 and TRBJ2-2, with D perhaps matching TRBD2 (6 bases). V lost 5 bases to trimming and J lost 2 bases, with 10 bases between them. The germline V gene encodes CDR1 SGHRS and CDR2 YFSETQ. There are 14 residues in the CDR3. The CDR3 DNA reads as TGCGCCAGCAGGCCGGGACTCAACACCGGGGAGCTGTTTTTT. This codes for CASRPGLNTGELFF.

The sample holds a few counts of this clone. V and J are TRBV5-4 and TRBJ1-5; D gene unclear. Looked up from germline, CDR1 is SGHNT and CDR2 is YYREEE (reference sequence). The germline V and J ends were trimmed by 1 base and 0 bases, with 14 bases remaining between them. The CDR3 has 17 residues. The CDR3 sequence: CASSLRRTGNSNQPQHF. CDR3 DNA sequence: TGTGCCAGCAGCTTGAGGAGAACCGGCAATAGCAATCAGCCCCAGCATTTT.

The V and J genes are TRBV5-1 and TRBJ2-3, with 15 bases aligning to TRBD2. Germline trimming cut 2 bases from V and 3 bases from J; bases unmatched to any gene: 4. CDR3 size: 17 residues. Germline CDR1 is SGHRS and CDR2 is YFSETQ. CDR3 DNA sequence: TGCGCCAGCAGCTTCGGACTAGCGGGGGGGCAGACAGATACGCAGTATTTT. It codes for CASSFGLAGGQTDTQYF.

The genes are TRBV7-9 and TRBJ1-2; no clear D gene. V lost 7 bases and J lost 5, with 17 bases in between. CDR1 SEHNR and CDR2 FQNEAQ come from the germline V gene (reference sequence). This CDR3 is 14 amino acids long. CDR3 nucleotide sequence: TGTGCCAGCAAAACTTATCCCTCGGGGTATGGCTACACCTTC. As protein: CASKTYPSGYGYTF.

The rearrangement uses TRBV4-2 and TRBJ1-6; D uncertain. Germline CDR1 is LGHNA and CDR2 is YNFKEQ. The germline V and J ends were trimmed by 4 bases and 6 bases, with 16 bases remaining between them. The CDR3 spans 16 residues. The CDR3 sequence: CASSLRLKLPNSPLHF. CDR3 bases: TGTGCCAGCAGCCTCCGACTCAAACTCCCTAATTCACCCCTCCACTTT.

This chain connects TRBV28 to TRBJ1-5, with 7 bases that match TRBD1. The CDR3 loop spans 14 amino acids. The ends lost 6 bases at V and 3 bases at J; junction bases unmatched: 5. In germline, CDR1 is MDHEN, CDR2 SYDVKM. The chain's CDR3 is CASRIRGDNQPQHF. CDR3 sequence (DNA): TGTGCCAGCAGGATCAGGGGGGACAATCAGCCCCAGCATTTT.

The chain recombines TRBV5-1 with TRBJ2-1; 13 nucleotides match TRBD2. The germline gives CDR1 SGHRS, CDR2 YFSETQ. This CDR3 has 16 amino acids. Trimming removed 3 bases from V and 8 bases from J; junction bases left unmatched: 8. The CDR3 protein is CASSSRTSGRRDEQFF. The CDR3 coding sequence is TGCGCCAGCAGCTCAAGGACTAGCGGGAGAAGGGATGAGCAGTTCTTC.

The chain uses TRBV7-2 and TRBJ1-5; 7 bases line up with TRBD1. V lost 4 bases, J lost 3 bases, and 6 bases stayed unmatched. The germline V gene encodes CDR1 SGHTA and CDR2 FQGNSA. The CDR3 is 15 residues long. The CDR3 DNA sequence: TGTGCCAGCAGCTCGGGGGACAGTTCCAATCAGCCCCAGCATTTT. Residues: CASSSGDSSNQPQHF.

J is TRBJ1-2 and V is TRBV11-2; D uncertain. This CDR3 is built from 13 residues. Per the germline V gene, CDR1 is SGHAT and CDR2 is FQNNGV. With 0 bases removed from V and 8 bases from J, the gap between germline ends came to 10 bases. CDR3 coding DNA: TGTGCCAGCAGCTTAGACCGAGGTGTAGGCTACACCTTC. Translated: CASSLDRGVGYTF.

The rearrangement links TRBV11-3 to TRBJ2-3, with 7 bases fitting TRBD2. Germline lookup yields CDR1 SGHNT and CDR2 YENEEA. This CDR3 spans 15 amino acids. V shed 5 bases, J shed 0 bases, and the junction held 5 bases outside the gene matches. As DNA, the CDR3 is TGTGCCAGCAGCCCTACGGGGGGAAGCACAGATACGCAGTATTTT. This translates into CASSPTGGSTDTQYF.